This is a list of T cell receptor beta chains from one sample in a study of identical twins. TCRdb reprocessed the 5' RACE reads with MiXCR, giving one entry per CDR3 protein. The sample contains some 630,000 distinct CDR3 sequences, just over 7% of which appear only once. The data were also submitted as part of a second study, on yellow fever vaccine responses in identical twins.

Source material: PBMCs. These receptor sequences come from a woman aged 18-29 years in good health. CDR3s leave out the opening cysteine and the closing phenylalanine or tryptophan.

j_call v_call cdr3_aa
TRBJ2-3 TRBV19 ASSIVLATDTQY
TRBJ2-6 TRBV12-3/TRBV12-4 ASSFLSMGLSGANVLT
TRBJ2-5 TRBV27 ASSPSGASGETQY
TRBJ2-2 TRBV24-1 ATSDLLGGELF
TRBJ2-7 TRBV12-3/TRBV12-4 ASRHSGSDYEQY
TRBJ1-1 TRBV12-3/TRBV12-4 ASRRAGVITEAF
TRBJ2-3 TRBV29-1 SVRSGRADTQY
TRBJ2-1 TRBV7-3 ASSLRGLADEQF
TRBJ1-5 TRBV11-2 ASSFAVTASGPQH
TRBJ1-4 TRBV12-3/TRBV12-4 ASSFGTTNEKLF
TRBJ2-1 TRBV20-1 SAKGSGQNYNEQF
TRBJ1-1 TRBV20-1 SASKGGGEAF
TRBJ2-5 TRBV5-8 ASSLMGTAQETQY
TRBJ2-1 TRBV28 ASSKTGSSYNEQF
TRBJ2-1 TRBV29-1 SAYKTEANEQF
TRBJ1-3 TRBV7-6 ASSSWGSSGNTIY
TRBJ2-7 TRBV6-4 ASSQETGHPWEQY
TRBJ2-2 TRBV7-2 ASSFAGSGELF
TRBJ2-2 TRBV7-7 ASSPSLASGGELF
TRBJ2-3 TRBV28 ASSPTSGFRTDTQY
TRBJ2-2 TRBV7-8 ASSSVTSGSLSGELF
TRBJ1-4 TRBV7-8 ASRIIDRGGEKLF
TRBJ1-1 TRBV12-3/TRBV12-4 ASYGWANTEAF
TRBJ2-7 TRBV12-3/TRBV12-4 ASSLRTGVSYEQY
TRBJ2-3 TRBV28 ASSATSKRGFRDTQY
TRBJ2-4 TRBV29-1 SVVPQGAKNIQY
TRBJ2-3 TRBV15 ATSRDQGVDTQY
TRBJ2-1 TRBV20-1 SARDLSGRRSYNEQF
TRBJ2-3 TRBV5-1 ASSSGTSSDTQY
TRBJ2-1 TRBV24-1 ATSDFQGSSYNEQF
TRBJ2-7 TRBV28 ASSFFLSYEQY
TRBJ1-2 TRBV29-1 SVDVQGVYGYT
TRBJ1-1 TRBV10-2 ASSDREDTEAF
TRBJ2-2 TRBV4-1 ASSPILKTGELF
TRBJ2-1 TRBV5-5 ASSFYGGVYNEQF